This T cell receptor beta chain is drawn from a study of cytomegalovirus exposure and HLA in healthy donors. Background on the study: A preliminary data release comprised roughly 80 million unique TCRs obtained from HLA-typed donors.

It was with 60 Vbeta and 13 Jbeta primers that the PCR ran. Sequencing used immunoSEQ multiplex PCR; TCRdb keeps in-frame clones, though not all of them. The table lists 200,000 or so clones, around 83% of them singletons. Trimming took 4 bases from V and 2 from J, leaving 10 bases between them. The CDR3 length is 14 residues. Looked up from germline, CDR1 is SGHRS and CDR2 is YFSETQ. Study conclusions and caveats: There were several of the most significant clusters that appeared linked to common viral pathogens in a later analysis. Researchers counted about 150 TCR beta chains as cytomegalovirus-associated.

Note on this clone: Its antigen remains unknown.

V is TRBV5-1 and J is TRBJ1-3; perhaps TRBD1 as D (5 bases). The TCR sequence derives from a girl between 5 and 17 years old in good health and CMV-seronegative. The material sequenced was PBMCs. CDR3 sequence reads: CASSPRQPGNTIYF. The CDR3 coding sequence is TGCGCCAGCAGCCCCCGACAGCCTGGAAACACCATATATTTT.